One sample yielded the 23 T cell receptor beta chains listed below, sequenced in a study of shared clonotypes between healthy human individuals. Profiling relied on immunoSEQ multiplex PCR, and the TCRdb table lists in-frame clones only, not all of them. The repertoire has over 2 million clones, roughly 94% of them found once; the top ten carry 0.85% to 1.2%. Naive CD8 cells were CD45RO-negative, positively selected for CCR7, excluding terminally differentiated effector memory CD45RA+ cells. Sequenced sample: naive CD8+ T cells sorted from blood. The receptor source for this set is a man aged 18 to 30 in good health.

In regard to this clone: This sample also contains other DNA sequences that code for the same CDR3. CDR3 sequence reads: CASREQGASYEQYF. DNA for the CDR3: TGTGCCAGCAGGGAACAGGGCGCCTCCTACGAGCAGTACTTC. V and J are TRBV2 and TRBJ2-7; maybe TRBD1 (6 bases). This CDR3 region has 14 residues. The V end was cut by 6 bases, the J end by 0 bases, with 12 bases between. The germline CDR1 and CDR2 sequences are SNHLY and FYNNEI.

With respect to this clone: Other DNA sequences in this sample translate to the same CDR3. CDR3 bases: TGTGCCAGCAGTTTAGAGTCAGATTACGAGCAGTACTTC. It is translated as CASSLESDYEQYF. This chain uses TRBV27 with TRBJ2-7; D is undetermined. Looked up from germline, CDR1 is MNHEY and CDR2 is SMNVEV (reference sequence). CDR3 length: 13 residues. Trimming removed 2 bases at V and 4 bases at J, with 9 bases between.

The chain is built from TRBV4-1 and TRBJ2-1; 7 bases agree with TRBD2. Germline assignment: CDR1 MGHRA and CDR2 YSYEKL. Losses at the gene ends were 0 bases for V and 6 bases for J; bases not matched to a gene: 2. CDR3 size: 14 residues. The CDR3 DNA reads TGCGCCAGCAGCCAAGAGTGGACTAGCAATGAGCAGTTCTTC. Its protein product is CASSQEWTSNEQFF.

V is TRBV25-1 and J is TRBJ1-1, with D possibly TRBD1 on 6 matching bases. V gave up 8 bases and J gave up 5 bases, with 21 bases separating them. The CDR3 is 15 amino acids. The germline V gene has CDR1 MGHDK and CDR2 SYGVNS. The CDR3 DNA reads as TGTGCCAGCCAGAGGGGGGTTTTATATGGGACTGAAGCTTTCTTT. Amino acids: CASQRGVLYGTEAFF. Based on the CDR3 plus reference TRBV25-1 and TRBJ1-1, the full variable domain is EADIYQTPRYLVIGTGKKITLECSQTMGHDKMYWYQQDPGMELHLIHYSYGVNSTEKGDLSSESTVSRIRTEHFPLTLESARPSHTSQYLCASQRGVLYGTEAFFGQGTRLTVV.

This chain connects TRBV6-1 to TRBJ2-7; 11 positions match TRBD1. V shed 2 bases, J shed 6 bases, and the junction held 6 bases outside the gene matches. This CDR3 has 15 residues. Per the germline V gene, CDR1 is MNHNS and CDR2 is SASEGT. The DNA of the CDR3 is TGTGCCAGCAGTGAAAGTAGTGGGACAGGGGGCGAGCAGTACTTC. It encodes CASSESSGTGGEQYF.

This rearrangement joins TRBV29-1 to TRBJ2-1; 13 bases are a match to TRBD2. Germline V gives CDR1 SQVTM, CDR2 ANQGSEA. This CDR3 comprises 14 residues. V trimming: 6 bases; J trimming: 7 bases; junction bases outside the gene matches: 6. DNA of the CDR3: TGCAGCGTCGTGACTAGCGGGGGGCTAAATGAGCAGTTCTTC. This translates into CSVVTSGGLNEQFF.

The V call is TRBV30, the J call TRBJ2-1; possibly TRBD2 for D (6 bases). CDR3 length: 15 amino acids. The germline V gene encodes CDR1 GTSNPN and CDR2 SVGIG (reference sequence). Trimming shortened V by 7 bases and J by 0 bases, and 16 bases separated the two germline ends. The CDR3 protein is CASQLGSSSYNEQFF. The DNA of the CDR3 is TGTGCCTCCCAGCTCGGGAGCAGCTCCTACAATGAGCAGTTCTTC.

The genes are TRBV6-5 and TRBJ1-2; a weak D match, TRBD1 (6 bases). Germline CDR1 reads MNHEY; CDR2 reads SVGAGI. V was trimmed by 2 bases and J by 2 bases, leaving 15 bases between them. This CDR3 is built from 16 residues. The CDR3 here is CASSYLDLGANYGYTF. DNA for the CDR3: TGTGCCAGCAGTTACCTGGACCTGGGGGCAAACTATGGCTACACCTTC.

The gene calls are TRBV14 and TRBJ2-1, with D possibly matching TRBD2 (5 bases). The V gene's germline CDR1 is SGHDN and CDR2 FVKESK. CDR3 length: 16 residues. Trimming pared 0 bases from V and 2 bases from J, leaving 11 bases between. CDR3 bases: TGTGCCAGCAGCCAAGAGATTAGCGTGGCCTACAATGAGCAGTTCTTC. It specifies CASSQEISVAYNEQFF.

CDR3 sequence reads: CASSPRLAGGSYNEQFF. CDR3 DNA: TGTGCCAGCAGCCCCCGACTAGCGGGGGGCTCCTACAATGAGCAGTTCTTC. The J gene is TRBJ2-1, the V gene TRBV11-2; 13 nucleotides align to TRBD2. The V gene end was trimmed by 5 bases and the J gene end by 0 bases; junction bases not matched to a gene: 4. CDR1 is SGHAT, CDR2 FQNNGV, per germline. CDR3 length equals 17 residues.

Notes on this clone: This sample includes further DNA sequences coding for the same CDR3. The chain has TRBV27 and TRBJ2-7; the D is unclear. Germline lookup yields CDR1 MNHEY and CDR2 SMNVEV (reference sequence). Trimming removed 6 bases from V and 0 bases from J, with 9 bases in between. The CDR3 loop spans 13 amino acids. CDR3 sequence reads: CASSLKGSYEQYF. CDR3 bases: TGTGCCAGCAGCCTCAAGGGCTCCTACGAGCAGTACTTC.

V gene TRBV6-1 combines with J gene TRBJ2-1; weak D call: TRBD2 (5 bases). Germline CDR1 reads MNHNS; CDR2 reads SASEGT. Trimming pared 3 bases from V and 4 bases from J, leaving 16 bases between. The CDR3 length is 16 residues. In nucleotides, the CDR3 is TGTGCCAGCAGTGACCGGGAAAAGTGGCCGTACAATGAGCAGTTCTTC. Its translation: CASSDREKWPYNEQFF.

J is TRBJ2-5 and V is TRBV27; 11 bases map to TRBD1. Unmatched junction bases numbered 8, after V lost 3 bases and J lost 5 bases. In germline, CDR1 is MNHEY, CDR2 SMNVEV (reference sequence). This CDR3 is built from 16 residues. The CDR3 DNA reads TGTGCCAGCAGTTTCCTCCCTCGGGACAGGGGGGAGACCCAGTACTTC. Its protein product is CASSFLPRDRGETQYF.

On this clone itself: Other nucleotide sequences from this sample produce the same CDR3. This chain uses TRBV28 with TRBJ1-2; no clear D gene. This CDR3 has 13 amino acids. V was cut by 3 bases and J by 4 bases, with 9 bases left in between. Germline lookup yields CDR1 MDHEN and CDR2 SYDVKM. CDR3 bases: TGTGCCAGCAGTTTCGGAACCGGCTATGGCTACACCTTC. It specifies CASSFGTGYGYTF.

The chain carries TRBV2 and TRBJ1-5; 8 bases are a match to TRBD1. The germline CDR1 and CDR2 sequences are SNHLY and FYNNEI. The J segment lost 3 bases and the V segment lost 4 bases, leaving 8 bases of the junction unmatched. The CDR3 sequence is 16 residues long. The CDR3 sequence is CASSGMTGVANQPQHF. CDR3 DNA: TGTGCCAGCAGTGGGATGACAGGGGTCGCCAATCAGCCCCAGCATTTT.

The chain uses TRBV4-1 and TRBJ1-2; 9 bases match TRBD1. J lost 3 bases, V lost 3 bases, and 8 bases had no gene match. The CDR3 is 16 amino acids. From germline, CDR1 is MGHRA and CDR2 YSYEKL. The CDR3 here is CASSQHLTGGYYGYTF. The CDR3 DNA follows: TGCGCCAGCAGCCAGCATCTGACAGGGGGGTACTATGGCTACACCTTC.

V usage is TRBV29-1 and J usage is TRBJ2-3; the match to TRBD1 covers 8 bases. The CDR3 length is 20 residues. CDR1 and CDR2 (germline): SQVTM, ANQGSEA. The trim removed 1 base at V and 2 bases at J, leaving 20 bases unmatched. CDR3 amino acids: CSVEGAAGGERVFLTDTQYF. The CDR3 region has the DNA TGCAGCGTTGAAGGGGCGGCAGGGGGCGAAAGGGTTTTCCTCACAGATACGCAGTATTTT.

V is TRBV11-3 and J is TRBJ1-1, with D unclear. The germline V gene has CDR1 SGHNT and CDR2 YENEEA. V lost 6 bases, J lost 2 bases, and 25 bases lay in between. The CDR3 is made up of 18 amino acids. CDR3 DNA: TGTGCCAGCAGATATATACTCCCCGGGGTATGGGGAAACACTGAAGCTTTCTTT. Its protein product is CASRYILPGVWGNTEAFF.

The rearrangement links TRBV4-1 to TRBJ1-1; no clear D. The CDR3 has 15 residues. Germline CDR1 MGHRA, CDR2 YSYEKL. Trimming took off 4 bases at V and 4 bases at J, with 16 bases between the two ends. The CDR3 loop reads CASSPLLGVVTEAFF. The CDR3 nucleotides read TGCGCCAGCAGCCCCCTACTAGGAGTAGTCACTGAAGCTTTCTTT.

J is TRBJ1-6 and V is TRBV5-6; D may be TRBD1 (5 bases). V shed 0 bases and J shed 11 bases, with 15 bases lying between them. CDR1 SGHDT and CDR2 YYEEEE come from the germline V gene. The CDR3 runs 15 residues. The CDR3 here is CASSLVAGKMAPLHF. The DNA for the CDR3 is TGTGCCAGCAGCTTGGTGGCAGGGAAAATGGCACCCCTCCACTTT. Together with reference TRBV5-6 and TRBJ1-6, the CDR3 gives the full variable domain: DAGVTQSPTHLIKTRGQQVTLRCSPKSGHDTVSWYQQALGQGPQFIFQYYEEEERQRGNFPDRFSGHQFPNYSSELNVNALLLGDSALYLCASSLVAGKMAPLHFGNGTRLTVT.

Only one count was recorded for this clone. The chain has TRBV5-5 and TRBJ2-7; D is undetermined. Germline V gene data show CDR1 as SGHKS and CDR2 as YYEKEE (reference sequence). V was trimmed by 4 bases and J by 3 bases, leaving 14 bases between them. The CDR3 is made up of 14 amino acids. The CDR3 region has the DNA TGTGCCAGCAGCCTGGTCCAGGCGGACTACGAGCAGTACTTC. Its translation is CASSLVQADYEQYF.

With respect to this clone: A much larger clone sits a single nucleotide away, making a read error possible. The chain combines TRBV7-9 with TRBJ2-5; D unclear. CDR1 is SEHNR, CDR2 FQNEAQ, per germline (reference sequence). Trimming removed 1 base from V and 7 bases from J, with 4 bases in between. This CDR3 region has 11 residues. In DNA, the CDR3 is TGTGCCAGCAGCTTAGGAGGGACCCAGTACTTC. It encodes CASSLGGTQYF.

J is TRBJ2-3 and V is TRBV5-6, with TRBD1 as a possible D gene (5 bases). This CDR3 is 15 amino acids long. V was shortened by 3 bases and J by 2 bases, with 13 bases between the two germline ends. The V gene's germline CDR1 is SGHDT and CDR2 YYEEEE. This chain's CDR3 is CASSWKQETTDTQYF. The CDR3 bases are TGTGCCAGCAGCTGGAAACAGGAGACCACAGATACGCAGTATTTT.